The rows below give T cell receptor beta chains drawn from one sample of a study of blood T cell repertoires in COVID-19. Profiled with immunoSEQ multiplex PCR; TCRdb holds only in-frame clones, not every one. The sample records over 250,000 clones, approximately 89% being singletons. The sample comprised peripheral blood. The receptors here all came from a woman aged 50 to 60 with acute or convalescent COVID-19. The CDR3 runs from the conserved cysteine through the conserved F or W. A D gene is named only where the DNA matches it firmly. Size is omitted from some rows. Given values are once, few, many or a class for expanded clones.

CDR3	DNA	J	length	size	D	V
CATSRDRQTLNTEAFF	TGTGCCACCAGCAGAGATCGACAGACTCTGAACACTGAAGCTTTCTTT	TRBJ1-1	16	.	.	TRBV15
CSVQDGTSGTEQYF	TGCAGCGTCCAAGATGGGACTAGCGGGACCGAGCAGTACTTC	TRBJ2-7	14	.	TRBD2	TRBV29-1
CSVEDWDRGPDNYGYTF	TGCAGCGTTGAAGATTGGGACAGGGGGCCTGATAACTATGGCTACACCTTC	TRBJ1-2	17	once	TRBD1	TRBV29-1
CASSLGSNEKLFF	TGTGCCAGCAGTTTAGGCAGTAATGAAAAACTGTTTTTT	TRBJ1-4	13	.	.	TRBV12-3/TRBV12-4
CASRPPGHPSPEAFF	TGTGCCAGCAGACCTCCGGGACACCCAAGCCCTGAAGCTTTCTTT	TRBJ1-1	15	.	.	TRBV27
CASSLDRNNEQFF	TGTGCCAGCAGCTTGGACAGAAACAATGAGCAGTTCTTC	TRBJ2-1	13	.	.	TRBV7-9
CASKTGTGGYEQYF	TGTGCCAGCAAAACCGGGACAGGGGGTTACGAGCAGTACTTC	TRBJ2-7	14	.	TRBD1	TRBV6-6
CASRGQNNYGYTF	TGTGCCAGCAGGGGCCAGAATAACTATGGCTACACCTTC	TRBJ1-2	13	.	.	TRBV6-5
CASSSPGLRVDTQYF	TGTGCCAGCTCTTCCCCGGGACTCCGCGTTGATACGCAGTATTTT	TRBJ2-3	15	.	.	TRBV7-9
CATSDWGTGVADTQYF	TGTGCCACCAGTGATTGGGGGACGGGGGTCGCAGATACGCAGTATTTT	TRBJ2-3	16	.	.	TRBV24-1
CASEGSSFGNQPQHF	TGTGCCTCGGAGGGCAGTTCTTTTGGCAATCAGCCCCAGCATTTT	TRBJ1-5	15	.	.	TRBV7-9
CASSIGPANNEQFF	TGTGCCAGTAGTATCGGCCCAGCGAACAATGAGCAGTTCTTC	TRBJ2-1	14	.	.	TRBV19
CAISLQGAGTEAFF	TGTGCCATCAGCCTACAGGGGGCAGGAACTGAAGCTTTCTTT	TRBJ1-1	14	.	TRBD1	TRBV10-3
CASSLAKPGQQRKDEQYF	TGTGCCAGCAGCTTAGCTAAACCGGGACAACAGAGAAAGGACGAGCAGTACTTC	TRBJ2-7	18	.	.	TRBV7-8
CASSESPGQGNAGNTIYF	TGTGCCAGCAGTGAATCCCCGGGACAGGGAAACGCCGGAAACACCATATATTTT	TRBJ1-3	18	.	TRBD1	TRBV6-1
CASSFGIEMGNTIYF	TGTGCCAGCAGTTTCGGGATAGAAATGGGAAACACCATATATTTT	TRBJ1-3	15	.	.	TRBV28
CASSLAGDGETQYF	TGCGCCAGCAGCTTGGCAGGGGACGGAGAGACCCAGTACTTC	TRBJ2-5	14	.	.	TRBV5-1
CAISDQQGEAFF	TGTGCCATCAGTGACCAACAGGGAGAAGCTTTCTTT	TRBJ1-1	12	.	.	TRBV10-3
CASSPSEDEQYF	TGTGCCAGCTCACCATCGGAGGACGAGCAGTACTTC	TRBJ2-7	12	.	.	TRBV18
CSVLTSGRAYEQYF	TGCAGCGTACTGACTAGCGGGAGGGCCTACGAGCAGTACTTC	TRBJ2-7	14	.	TRBD2	TRBV29-1
CASSPYSGTEQYF	TGTGCCAGCAGCCCTTATAGCGGGACCGAGCAGTACTTC	TRBJ2-7	13	.	TRBD2	TRBV3-1/TRBV3-2
CASSLDLESGANVLTF	TGCGCCAGCAGCTTGGACCTAGAGTCTGGGGCCAACGTCCTGACTTTC	TRBJ2-6	16	.	.	TRBV5-1